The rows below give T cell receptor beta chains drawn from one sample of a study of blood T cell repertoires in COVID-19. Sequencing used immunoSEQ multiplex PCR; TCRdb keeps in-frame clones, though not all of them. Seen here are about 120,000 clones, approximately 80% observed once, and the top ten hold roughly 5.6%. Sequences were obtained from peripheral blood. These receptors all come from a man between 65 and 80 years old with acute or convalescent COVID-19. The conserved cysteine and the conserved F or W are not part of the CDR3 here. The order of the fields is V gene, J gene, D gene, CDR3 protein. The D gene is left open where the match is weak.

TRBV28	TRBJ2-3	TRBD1	ASRGQGRTDTQY
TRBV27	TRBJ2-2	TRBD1	ASRPLQGRNTGELF
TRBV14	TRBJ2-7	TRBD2	ASRPSGGQYEQY
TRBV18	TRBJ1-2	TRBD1	ASSPPLLGQTSYGYT
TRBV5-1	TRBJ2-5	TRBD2	ASSLTGGGQETQY
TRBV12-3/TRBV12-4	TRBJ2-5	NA	ASSQALQETQY
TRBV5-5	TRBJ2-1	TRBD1	ASSSDRGRSDEQF
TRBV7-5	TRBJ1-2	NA	ARSSPRTDSNYGYT
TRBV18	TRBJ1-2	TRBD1	ASSPLDRAGGYT
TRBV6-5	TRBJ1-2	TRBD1	ASSSGQDGYT
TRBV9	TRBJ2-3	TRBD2	ASSSWGRASTDTQY
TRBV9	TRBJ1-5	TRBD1	ASSGTPGGTQPQH
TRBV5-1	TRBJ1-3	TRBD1	ASSLGGFGNTIY
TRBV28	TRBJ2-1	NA	ASSYTRILAEQF
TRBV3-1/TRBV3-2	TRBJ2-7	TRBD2	ASSRGTSGSSSYEQY
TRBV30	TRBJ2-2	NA	AWSVSSNTGELF
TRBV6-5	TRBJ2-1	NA	ASSYSADTYNEQF
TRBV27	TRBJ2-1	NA	ASTPTGEGRNEQF
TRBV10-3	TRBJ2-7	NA	AISVQAGVEQY
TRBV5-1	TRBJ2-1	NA	ASSLGLGKGNEQF
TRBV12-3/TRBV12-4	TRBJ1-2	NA	ASTRGSYGYT
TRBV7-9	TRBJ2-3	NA	ASSSAVNPDTQY
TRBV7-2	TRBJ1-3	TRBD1	ASSLGTGQGNTIY
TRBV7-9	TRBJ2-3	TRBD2	ASSAGLAFTDTQY
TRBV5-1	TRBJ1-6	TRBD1	ASSSGTGAPAGSPLH
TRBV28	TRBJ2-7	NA	ASSPPRFEQY
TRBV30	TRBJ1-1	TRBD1	AWSPDRATEAF
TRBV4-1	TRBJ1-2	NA	ASSPLLQGRRYGYT
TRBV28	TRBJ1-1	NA	ASSWQLGEGTEAF
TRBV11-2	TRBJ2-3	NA	ASSLQGSDTQY
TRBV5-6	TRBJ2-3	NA	ASSLLLGALIRTDTQY
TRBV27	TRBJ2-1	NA	ASSPRDKQNEQF
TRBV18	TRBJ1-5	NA	ASSPPGSNQPQH
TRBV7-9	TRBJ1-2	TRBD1	ASSLARQGPGYT
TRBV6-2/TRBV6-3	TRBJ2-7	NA	ASSTLNAVIAYEQY
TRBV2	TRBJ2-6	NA	ASSEYGSGANVLT
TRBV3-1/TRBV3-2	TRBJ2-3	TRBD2	ASSQAGGLFTDTQY
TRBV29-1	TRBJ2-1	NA	IYPLTTYSYNEQF
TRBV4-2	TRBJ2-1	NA	ASSPPGLHNEQF
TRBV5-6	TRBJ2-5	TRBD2	ASSSTLAGKETQY
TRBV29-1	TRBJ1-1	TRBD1	SVSSGTGLAF
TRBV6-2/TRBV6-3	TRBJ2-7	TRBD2	ASSSTLAGGYEQY
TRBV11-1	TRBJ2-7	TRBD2	ASSRIGTSGAYEQY
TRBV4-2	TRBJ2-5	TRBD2	ASSQVAGGRETQY
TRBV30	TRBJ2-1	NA	AWSVGAVSYNEQF
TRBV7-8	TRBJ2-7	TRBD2	ASRSGTSGSYEQY
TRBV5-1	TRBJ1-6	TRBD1	ASSPQGQTNSPLH
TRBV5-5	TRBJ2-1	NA	ASSLVRYNEQF
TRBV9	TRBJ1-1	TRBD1	ASSVAPIGQGAF
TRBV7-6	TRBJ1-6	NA	ASSLDTENSPLH